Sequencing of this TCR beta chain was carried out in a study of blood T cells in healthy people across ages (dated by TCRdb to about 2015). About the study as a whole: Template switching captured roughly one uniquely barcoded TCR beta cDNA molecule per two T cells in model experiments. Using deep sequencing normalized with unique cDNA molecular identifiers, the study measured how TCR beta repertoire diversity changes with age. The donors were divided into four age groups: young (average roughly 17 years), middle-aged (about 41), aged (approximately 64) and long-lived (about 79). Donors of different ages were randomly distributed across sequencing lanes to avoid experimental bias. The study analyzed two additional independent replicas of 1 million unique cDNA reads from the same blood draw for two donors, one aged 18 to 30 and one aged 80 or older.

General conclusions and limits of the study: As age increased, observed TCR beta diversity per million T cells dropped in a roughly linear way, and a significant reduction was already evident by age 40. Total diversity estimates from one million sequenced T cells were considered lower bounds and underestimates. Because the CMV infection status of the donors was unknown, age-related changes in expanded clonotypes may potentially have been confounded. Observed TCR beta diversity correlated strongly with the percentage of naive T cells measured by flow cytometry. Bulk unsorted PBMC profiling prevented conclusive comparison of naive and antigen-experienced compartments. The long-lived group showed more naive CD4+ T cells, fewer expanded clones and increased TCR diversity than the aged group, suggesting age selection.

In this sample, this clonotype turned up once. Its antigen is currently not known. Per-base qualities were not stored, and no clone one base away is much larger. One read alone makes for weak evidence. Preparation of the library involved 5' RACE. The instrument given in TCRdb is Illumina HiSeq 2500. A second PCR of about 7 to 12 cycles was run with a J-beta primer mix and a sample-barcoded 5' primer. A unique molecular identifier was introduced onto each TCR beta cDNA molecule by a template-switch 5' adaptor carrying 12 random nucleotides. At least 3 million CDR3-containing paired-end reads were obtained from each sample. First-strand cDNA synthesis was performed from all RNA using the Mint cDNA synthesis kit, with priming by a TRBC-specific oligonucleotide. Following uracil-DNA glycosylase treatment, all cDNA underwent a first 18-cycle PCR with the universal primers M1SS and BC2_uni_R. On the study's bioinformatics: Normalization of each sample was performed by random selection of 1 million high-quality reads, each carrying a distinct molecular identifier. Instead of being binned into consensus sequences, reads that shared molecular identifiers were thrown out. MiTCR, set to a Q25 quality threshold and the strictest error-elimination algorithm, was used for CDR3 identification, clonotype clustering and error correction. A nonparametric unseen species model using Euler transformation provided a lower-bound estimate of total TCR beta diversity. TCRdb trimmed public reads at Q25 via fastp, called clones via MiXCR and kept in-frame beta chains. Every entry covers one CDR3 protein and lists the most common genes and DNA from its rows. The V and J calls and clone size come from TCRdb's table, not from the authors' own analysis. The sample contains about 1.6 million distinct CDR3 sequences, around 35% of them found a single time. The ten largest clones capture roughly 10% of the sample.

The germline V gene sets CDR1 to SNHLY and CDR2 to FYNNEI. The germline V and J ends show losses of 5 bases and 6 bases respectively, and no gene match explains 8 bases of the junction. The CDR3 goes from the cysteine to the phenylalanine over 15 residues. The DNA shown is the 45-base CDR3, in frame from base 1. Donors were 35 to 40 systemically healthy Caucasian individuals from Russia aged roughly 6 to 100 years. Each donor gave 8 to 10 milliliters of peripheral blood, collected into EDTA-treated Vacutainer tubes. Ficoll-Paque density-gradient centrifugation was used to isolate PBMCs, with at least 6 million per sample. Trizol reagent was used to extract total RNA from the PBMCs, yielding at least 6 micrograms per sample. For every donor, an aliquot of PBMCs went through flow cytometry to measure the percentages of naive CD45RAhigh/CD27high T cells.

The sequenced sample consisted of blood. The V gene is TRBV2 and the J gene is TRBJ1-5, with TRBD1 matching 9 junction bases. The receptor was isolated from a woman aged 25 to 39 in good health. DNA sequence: TGTGCCAGCAGTTTTGGACAGGGGCCCGGTCAGCCCCAGCATTTT. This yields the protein CASSFGQGPGQPQHF. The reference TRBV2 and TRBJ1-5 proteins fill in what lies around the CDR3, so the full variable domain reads EPEVTQTPSHQVTQMGQEVILRCVPISNHLYFYWYRQILGQKVEFLVSFYNNEISEKSEIFDDQFSVERPDGSNFTLKIRSTKLEDSAMYFCASSFGQGPGQPQHFGDGTRLSIL.